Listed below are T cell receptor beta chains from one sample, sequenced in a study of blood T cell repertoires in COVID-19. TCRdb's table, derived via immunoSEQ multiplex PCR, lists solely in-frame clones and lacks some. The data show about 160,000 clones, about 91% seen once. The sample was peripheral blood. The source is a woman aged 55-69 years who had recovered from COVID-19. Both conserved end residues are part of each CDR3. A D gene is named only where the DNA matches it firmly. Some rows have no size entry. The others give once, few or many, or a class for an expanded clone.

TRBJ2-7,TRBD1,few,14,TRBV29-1,CSVERTGDSYEQYF,TGCAGCGTTGAGAGGACAGGGGATTCCTACGAGCAGTACTTC
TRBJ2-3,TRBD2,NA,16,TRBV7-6,CASSLRAGGPGDTQYF,TGTGCCAGCAGCTTAAGAGCGGGGGGGCCGGGAGATACGCAGTATTTT
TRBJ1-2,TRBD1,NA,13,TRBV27,CASSSTGAGGYTF,TGTGCCAGCAGCTCAACAGGGGCGGGTGGCTACACCTTC
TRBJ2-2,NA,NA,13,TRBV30,CAWSFGGSGELFF,TGTGCCTGGAGTTTTGGGGGGTCCGGGGAGCTGTTTTTT
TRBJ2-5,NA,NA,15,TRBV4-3,CASSLWGGPQETQYF,TGCGCCAGCAGCCTTTGGGGGGGGCCCCAAGAGACCCAGTACTTC
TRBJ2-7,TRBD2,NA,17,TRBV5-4,CASSLASGGPSSYEQYF,TGTGCCAGCAGCTTGGCTAGCGGGGGGCCCAGCTCCTACGAGCAGTACTTC
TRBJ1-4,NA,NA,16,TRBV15,CATSRGDTGTNEKLFF,TGTGCCACCAGCAGGGGGGATACAGGGACTAATGAAAAACTGTTTTTT
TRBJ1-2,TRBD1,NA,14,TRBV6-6,CASSPGTGTHGYTF,TGTGCCAGCAGTCCCGGGACAGGGACCCATGGCTACACCTTC
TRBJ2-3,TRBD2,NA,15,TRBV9,CASSPAGGLTDTQYF,TGTGCCAGCAGCCCAGCGGGAGGACTCACAGATACGCAGTATTTT
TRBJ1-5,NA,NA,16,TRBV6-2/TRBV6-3,CASSYGRGNSNQPQHF,TGTGCCAGCAGTTACGGGAGGGGAAATAGCAATCAGCCCCAGCATTTT
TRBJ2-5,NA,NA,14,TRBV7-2,CASSPKGGWETQYF,TGTGCCAGCAGCCCAAAGGGGGGGTGGGAGACCCAGTACTTC
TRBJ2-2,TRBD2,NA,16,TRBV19,CASTVLAGGPNGELFF,TGTGCCAGTACCGTACTAGCGGGGGGGCCTAACGGGGAGCTGTTTTTT
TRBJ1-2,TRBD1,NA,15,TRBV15,CATSRDLDRAEGYTF,TGTGCCACCAGCAGAGACCTTGACAGGGCCGAGGGCTACACCTTC
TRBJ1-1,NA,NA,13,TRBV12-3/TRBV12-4,CASSLGPNTEAFF,TGTGCCAGCAGTTTAGGGCCGAACACTGAAGCTTTCTTT
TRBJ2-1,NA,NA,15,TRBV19,CASSIEMRRNNEQFF,TGTGCCAGTAGTATAGAGATGAGGCGGAACAATGAGCAGTTCTTC
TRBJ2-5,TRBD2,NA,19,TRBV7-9,CASSSPSGLAGGPGETQYF,TGTGCCAGCAGCTCCCCCTCGGGACTAGCGGGGGGGCCAGGAGAGACCCAGTACTTC